The rows below give T cell receptor beta chains drawn from one sample of a study of spatial heterogeneity in lung cancer. TCRdb called the 5' RACE reads again in MiXCR, with one record for every CDR3 protein. The data show under 15,000 distinct CDR3 sequences, 4.5% to 6% seen once. Sequenced here: lung tumor tissue, sampled at surgery. The origin of the receptors is a female donor with early-stage non-small cell lung cancer. Both conserved end residues are part of each CDR3. Each record gives: D gene, J gene, CDR3 length, V gene, clone size, CDR3 DNA, CDR3 protein. D genes are given only for firm matches. Clone size is given for some rows only: seen once, a few or many times, or a class if the clone is expanded.

>-|TRBJ2-5|11|TRBV20-1|many
TGCAGTGCTGAACTGGGGGAGACCCAGTACTTC
CSAELGETQYF
>TRBD2|TRBJ2-3|15|TRBV7-9|few
TGTGCCAGCAGCACCGGGACTAGCGGGGTGGATACGCAGTATTTT
CASSTGTSGVDTQYF
>-|TRBJ1-2|14|TRBV2|many
TGTGCCAGCAAGGGGACAACTCCTAACTATGGCTACACCTTC
CASKGTTPNYGYTF
>TRBD1|TRBJ1-1|14|TRBV12-3/TRBV12-4|medium-sized
TGTGCCAGCAGTCTCAGGGGGGAGAACACTGAAGCTTTCTTT
CASSLRGENTEAFF
>TRBD2|TRBJ2-6|17|TRBV28|medium-sized
TGTGCCAGCAGGTCTAGCGGGGGCCGCTCTGGGGCCAACGTCCTGACTTTC
CASRSSGGRSGANVLTF
>TRBD1|TRBJ2-5|16|TRBV11-2|many
TGTGCCAGCAGCTTCGGTAACAGGGGTTTCCAAGAGACCCAGTACTTC
CASSFGNRGFQETQYF
>TRBD1|TRBJ2-5|14|TRBV20-1|few
TGCAGTGGTCACAGGGGGAATGTAGAAGAGACCCAGTACTTC
CSGHRGNVEETQYF
>-|TRBJ1-1|11|TRBV7-9|medium-sized
TGTGCCAGCAGCTTAGAGTCCGGCGCTTTCTTT
CASSLESGAFF
>-|TRBJ2-3|11|TRBV7-9|medium-sized
TGTGCCAGCAGCTTAACCGATACGCAGTATTTT
CASSLTDTQYF
>-|TRBJ1-5|16|TRBV20-1|many
TGCAGTGCTAGGGGAGGTGGGTCCGGGGCACCCCAGCCCCAGCATTTT
CSARGGGSGAPQPQHF
>-|TRBJ1-1|12|TRBV13|many
TGTGCCAGCAGCTTACTTCACACTGAAGCTTTCTTT
CASSLLHTEAFF
>TRBD2|TRBJ2-1|14|TRBV10-3|many
TGTGCCATCAGTGAGTCGCGGGGGGTTATGGAGCAGTTCTTC
CAISESRGVMEQFF
>-|TRBJ2-1|15|TRBV7-3|medium-sized
TGTGCCAGCAGTCCCATGAGCGGGTCCTACAATGAGCAGTTCTTC
CASSPMSGSYNEQFF
>TRBD1|TRBJ2-6|15|TRBV5-6|many
TGTGCCAGCAGCTATGCAGGGGGAAGGGCCAACGTCCTGACTTTC
CASSYAGGRANVLTF
>-|TRBJ1-5|13|TRBV19|many
TGTGCCAGTAGTATCGGGGGAGCCCAGCCCCAGCATTTT
CASSIGGAQPQHF
>TRBD1|TRBJ2-3|16|TRBV2|many
TGTGCCAGCAGTAATCCGGGACAGCTTTACACAGATACGCAGTATTTT
CASSNPGQLYTDTQYF
>TRBD1|TRBJ1-1|13|TRBV2|many
TGTGCCAGCAGTGTGGGACAGGCCACTGAAGCTTTCTTT
CASSVGQATEAFF
>-|TRBJ2-3|14|TRBV4-3|many
TGCGCCAGCAGCCAAGATCGCAGGCCAGATACGCAGTATTTT
CASSQDRRPDTQYF
>-|TRBJ2-1|15|TRBV6-5|many
TGTGCCAGCAGTGGTCCTAGCAAGGGGGACAATGAGCAGTTCTTC
CASSGPSKGDNEQFF
>-|TRBJ2-5|13|TRBV5-5|many
TGTGCCAGCAGCTGGAGGTTCCGAGAGACCCAGTACTTC
CASSWRFRETQYF
>-|TRBJ1-3|18|TRBV7-9|many
TGTGCCAGCAGCCTCACCTCGGGAGGGCGCAGCTCTGGAAACACCATATATTTT
CASSLTSGGRSSGNTIYF
>-|TRBJ2-2|11|TRBV5-1|many
TGCGCCAGCAGCTTCACCGGGGAGCTGTTTTTT
CASSFTGELFF
>-|TRBJ2-1|16|TRBV29-1|many
TGCAGCGTTGAAAGCAGAGGGGTAGAATTTGGGGCTGGACAGTTCTTC
CSVESRGVEFGAGQFF
>TRBD2|TRBJ2-1|16|TRBV12-5|many
TGTGCTAGTGGTTTGGGACTAGCGGGGGCCTACAATGAGCAGTTCTTC
CASGLGLAGAYNEQFF
>-|TRBJ2-3|12|TRBV13|many
TGTGCCAGCAGCCTCAACTTAGATACGCAGTATTTT
CASSLNLDTQYF
>-|TRBJ2-7|14|TRBV5-5|-
TGTGCCAGCCGGTTGACGTGGAACTCCTACGAGCAGTACTTC
CASRLTWNSYEQYF